The 20 T cell receptor beta chains below all came from one sample that was sequenced in a study of blood T cell repertoires in COVID-19. Measured with immunoSEQ multiplex PCR; TCRdb has only the in-frame clones, and not every one. The data hold 160,000 or so clones, with less than 90% observed a single time. Sample: PBMCs or T cells enriched from blood (not recorded which). Receptors were obtained from a human donor with acute COVID-19. The donor label of this sample is uncertain.

This chain joins TRBV24-1 and TRBJ2-4; TRBD1 aligns across 8 bases. CDR1 KGHDR and CDR2 SFDVKD come from the germline V gene. With 3 bases clipped from V and 2 bases from J, the junction kept 5 bases outside the gene matches. The CDR3 length is 16 residues. CDR3 DNA sequence: TGTGCCACCAGTGATGCAGGGGGCAGGACCAAAAACATTCAGTACTTC. As protein: CATSDAGGRTKNIQYF.

This CDR3 is CASSLTAGGSADTQYF. CDR3 nucleotides: TGTGCCAGCAGTTTAACAGCGGGGGGGAGTGCAGATACGCAGTATTTT. The chain employs TRBV27 and TRBJ2-3; 10 bases match TRBD2. Germline CDR1 MNHEY, CDR2 SMNVEV (reference sequence). The CDR3 is made up of 16 amino acids. V was clipped by 2 bases and J by 4 bases; unmatched bases: 6.

The V gene is TRBV5-8, the J gene TRBJ1-6, with TRBD1 as a possible D gene (5 bases). Between the trimmed V and J ends, which lost 0 bases and 14 bases, there was a span of 21 bases. Germline V gives CDR1 SGHTS, CDR2 YDEGEE. The CDR3 contains 16 residues. CDR3 region: CASSLETARAVKALHF. The CDR3, as DNA: TGTGCCAGCAGCTTGGAAACCGCCAGGGCGGTAAAGGCCCTCCACTTT. Complete variable domain (other parts from reference TRBV5-8 and TRBJ1-6): EAGVTQSPTHLIKTRGQQATLRCSPISGHTSVYWYQQALGLGLQFLLWYDEGEERNRGNFPPRFSGRQFPNYSSELNVNALELEDSALYLCASSLETARAVKALHFGNGTRLTVT.

The V gene is TRBV6-6, the J gene TRBJ1-1; TRBD1 agrees at 7 bases. The junction had 5 bases not matched to a gene; V was cut back by 0 bases and J by 7 bases. The CDR3 is 14 amino acids. Germline V gene data show CDR1 as MNHNY and CDR2 as SVGAGI (reference sequence). This chain's CDR3 is CASSYSDRVGEAFF. DNA for the CDR3: TGTGCCAGCAGTTACTCCGACAGGGTAGGTGAAGCTTTCTTT.

This clone was counted a few times. The chain carries TRBV27 and TRBJ2-7; D is possibly TRBD1 (6 bases). Germline lookup yields CDR1 MNHEY and CDR2 SMNVEV (reference sequence). The ends were cut back, 6 bases at V and 4 bases at J, with 13 bases in the middle. This CDR3 has 13 amino acids. The CDR3: CASRSQGRYEQYF. The CDR3 DNA follows: TGTGCCAGCAGGTCACAGGGTCGGTACGAGCAGTACTTC.

The gene calls are TRBV5-1 and TRBJ1-1; D is uncertain. Per germline, CDR1 SGHRS and CDR2 YFSETQ. V was clipped by 4 bases and J by 3 bases, with 16 bases between them. This CDR3 spans 15 amino acids. CDR3 region: CASSLTMGRYTEAFF. CDR3 in DNA: TGCGCCAGCAGCCTAACTATGGGGAGGTACACTGAAGCTTTCTTT.

This sequence joins TRBV18 and TRBJ1-1; 11 bases line up with TRBD1. J lost 4 bases, V lost 1 base, and 5 bases had no gene match. Germline CDR1 KGHSH, CDR2 LQKENI. The CDR3 contains 16 residues. CDR3 coding DNA: TGTGCCAGCTCACCACTTTCCGGGACAGGGGGCACTGAAGCTTTCTTT. The encoded protein is CASSPLSGTGGTEAFF.

V usage is TRBV19 and J usage is TRBJ1-1; 7 nucleotides align to TRBD1. CDR3 length equals 14 residues. V gave up 4 bases and J gave up 4 bases; unmatched junction bases: 6. Germline CDR1 reads LNHDA; CDR2 reads SQIVND (reference sequence). The CDR3 here is CASSRTGRITEAFF. CDR3 nucleotide sequence: TGTGCCAGTAGTAGGACAGGACGAATCACTGAAGCTTTCTTT.

The J gene is TRBJ1-2, the V gene TRBV19; D may be TRBD1 (6 bases). CDR1 LNHDA and CDR2 SQIVND come from the germline V gene (reference sequence). There are 16 residues in the CDR3. V was clipped by 0 bases and J by 0 bases, with 11 bases between them. The CDR3 region is CASSIDLTGANYGYTF. The DNA for the CDR3 is TGTGCCAGTAGTATAGATCTGACAGGAGCTAACTATGGCTACACCTTC.

The chain couples TRBV19 to TRBJ2-3; D call uncertain. This CDR3 is 13 amino acids long. Trimming removed 5 bases from V and 5 bases from J, with 11 bases in between. CDR1 is LNHDA, CDR2 SQIVND, per germline (reference sequence). DNA for the CDR3: TGTGCCAGTAGTGCGGTAGATGGAGATACGCAGTATTTT. Translation: CASSAVDGDTQYF.

V gene TRBV28 combines with J gene TRBJ2-7, with D perhaps matching TRBD2 (5 bases). This CDR3 has 18 amino acids. Germline assignment: CDR1 MDHEN and CDR2 SYDVKM. V gave up 3 bases and J gave up 0 bases, with 21 bases separating them. The CDR3 nucleotides read TGTGCCAGCAGTTTTACCCCCCGGACGGAGCGGAACTCCTACGAGCAGTACTTC. Protein sequence: CASSFTPRTERNSYEQYF.

V and J are TRBV11-2 and TRBJ1-5; D is perhaps TRBD1 (5 bases). Germline loops: CDR1 SGHAT, CDR2 FQNNGV. The CDR3 consists of 14 residues. V lost 6 bases to trimming and J lost 4 bases, with 13 bases between them. The CDR3, as DNA: TGTGCCAGCAGTTCCGGGGGGGGGAATCAGCCCCAGCATTTT. Its protein is CASSSGGGNQPQHF. Full variable domain (missing parts from reference TRBV11-2 and TRBJ1-5): EAGVAQSPRYKIIEKRQSVAFWCNPISGHATLYWYQQILGQGPKLLIQFQNNGVVDDSQLPKDRFSAERLKGVDSTLKIQPAKLEDSAVYLCASSSGGGNQPQHFGDGTRLSIL.

The rearrangement links TRBV5-5 to TRBJ1-6; TRBD1 matches 8 bases. CDR3 size: 15 residues. Per germline, CDR1 SGHKS and CDR2 YYEKEE (reference sequence). With 2 bases clipped from V and 10 bases from J, the junction kept 8 bases outside the gene matches. CDR3 residues: CASSFIDRGGSPLHF. CDR3 nucleotide sequence: TGTGCCAGCAGCTTTATAGACAGGGGTGGCTCACCCCTCCACTTT.

V is TRBV6-5 and J is TRBJ1-2; 10 nucleotides align to TRBD1. Germline V gene lookup returns CDR1 MNHEY and CDR2 SVGAGI. CDR3 size: 14 residues. V shed 6 bases and J 4 bases; nucleotides not matched to a gene: 5. The CDR3 DNA is TGTGCCAGCAGACGACAGGGGGCATTCTATGGCTACACCTTC. This gives the protein CASRRQGAFYGYTF.

The CDR3 spells CASSQDSSGGPSTDTQYF. In DNA form, the CDR3 reads TGTGCCAGCAGCCAAGATTCTAGCGGGGGACCTAGCACAGATACGCAGTATTTT. The gene calls are TRBV3-1 (or the pseudogene TRBV3-2) and TRBJ2-3, with 10 bases identical to TRBD2. The CDR3 totals 18 residues. CDR1 and CDR2 from the germline V gene are LGHDT and YNNKEL (reference sequence). V gave up 0 bases and J gave up 0 bases; unmatched junction bases: 6.

The chain couples TRBV18 to TRBJ2-7; D is possibly TRBD1 (6 bases). Trimming took off 3 bases at V and 3 bases at J, with 15 bases between the two ends. CDR3 size: 15 residues. CDR1 is KGHSH, CDR2 LQKENI, per germline. The CDR3 loop is CASSPKTGVHYEQYF. CDR3 coding DNA: TGTGCCAGCTCACCTAAGACAGGTGTACACTACGAGCAGTACTTC.

The chain employs TRBV6-5 and TRBJ2-2; a weak D match, TRBD1 (5 bases). CDR1 is MNHEY and CDR2 is SVGAGI in the germline V gene. Trimming removed 6 bases from V and 2 bases from J, with 10 bases in between. CDR3 length: 14 residues. The CDR3 spells CASRQGTNTGELFF. The CDR3 bases are TGTGCCAGCAGGCAGGGTACAAACACCGGGGAGCTGTTTTTT.

The rearrangement joins TRBV19 to TRBJ2-7; 8 bases are shared with TRBD1. The length of the CDR3 is 16 residues. Germline assignment: CDR1 LNHDA and CDR2 SQIVND (reference sequence). The V gene end was trimmed by 0 bases and the J gene end by 3 bases; junction bases not matched to a gene: 7. In nucleotides, the CDR3 is TGTGCCAGTAGTATAGATCTCGGGACAGGACACTACGAGCAGTACTTC. Its protein product is CASSIDLGTGHYEQYF.

The chain couples TRBV5-1 to TRBJ1-1, with TRBD1 matching over 8 bases. Germline assignment: CDR1 SGHRS and CDR2 YFSETQ. The CDR3 sequence is 15 residues long. Trimming cost V 0 bases and J 4 bases; bases outside gene matches: 5. The CDR3 region has the DNA TGCGCCAGCAGCTTGGGACAGGGGCTCGGCACTGAAGCTTTCTTT. Amino acid sequence: CASSLGQGLGTEAFF.

V gene TRBV14 combines with J gene TRBJ1-1; D remains unclear. This CDR3 spans 15 amino acids. Germline V gene sequence: CDR1 SGHDN, CDR2 FVKESK. Trimming took off 2 bases at V and 4 bases at J, with 14 bases between the two ends. CDR3 DNA: TGTGCCAGCAGCCAACCTTGGAGTGTGGGCACTGAAGCTTTCTTT. It specifies CASSQPWSVGTEAFF.